This TCR beta chain was captured in a study of T-cell memory formation after mild COVID-19. Overall study: Across donors, TCR clusters were largely donor specific. Regarding the study as a whole: Clones which contracted sat mainly in CM and EM if CD4+, and in EMRA if CD8+.

This clonotype was counted between two and nine times. The antigen remains undetermined. This CDR3 is 15 amino acids long. Germline trimming cut 6 bases from V and 2 bases from J; bases unmatched to any gene: 9. Germline CDR1 reads SGHRS; CDR2 reads YFSETQ. The TCR alpha and TCR beta cDNA libraries, bearing sample barcodes and UMIs, were generated by 5'RACE using constant-segment primers. Each CDR3 protein is one row after TCRdb ran MiXCR on the 5' RACE reads. Of approximately 570,000 distinct CDR3 sequences in the sample, under 20% were seen once. V and J are TRBV5-1 and TRBJ2-5; 8 bases are a match to TRBD1. Sequences were obtained from PBMCs or a T cell subset sorted from them (not recorded which). The sequence derives from an adult woman who had mild COVID-19 (a few samples of this study predate the infection). Cell type and time point are not known. CDR3 nucleotides: TGCGCCAGCACCTCAGGGGGCGGACTACAAGAGACCCAGTACTTC. Residues: CASTSGGGLQETQYF.